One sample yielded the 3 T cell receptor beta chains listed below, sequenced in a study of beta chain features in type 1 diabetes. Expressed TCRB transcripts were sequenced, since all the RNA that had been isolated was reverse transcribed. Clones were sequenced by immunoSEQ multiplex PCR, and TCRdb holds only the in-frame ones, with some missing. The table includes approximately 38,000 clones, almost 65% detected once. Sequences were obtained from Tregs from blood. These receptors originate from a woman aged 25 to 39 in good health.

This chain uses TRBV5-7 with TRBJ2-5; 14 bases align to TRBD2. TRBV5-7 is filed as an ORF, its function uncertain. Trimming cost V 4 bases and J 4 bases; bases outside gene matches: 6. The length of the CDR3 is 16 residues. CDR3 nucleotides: TGTGCCAGCAGCCCCGGACTAGCGGGAGGTATAGAGACCCAGTACTTC. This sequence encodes CASSPGLAGGIETQYF.

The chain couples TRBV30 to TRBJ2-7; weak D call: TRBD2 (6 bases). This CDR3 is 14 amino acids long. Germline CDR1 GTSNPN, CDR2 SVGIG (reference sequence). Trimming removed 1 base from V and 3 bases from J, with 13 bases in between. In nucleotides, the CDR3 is TGTGCCTGGAGTGGGCGGGGCCATGGCTACGAGCAGTACTTC. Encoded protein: CAWSGRGHGYEQYF.

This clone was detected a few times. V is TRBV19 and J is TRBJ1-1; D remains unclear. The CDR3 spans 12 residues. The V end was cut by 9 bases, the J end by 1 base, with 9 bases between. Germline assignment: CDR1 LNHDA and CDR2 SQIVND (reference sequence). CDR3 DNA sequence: TGTGCCAGGCCCCACGGGAACACTGAAGCTTTCTTT. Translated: CARPHGNTEAFF.